The next 19 T cell receptor beta chains were all read from a single sample in a study of tumor and adjacent non-tumor tissue in lung cancer. A modified ARM-PCR protocol with three rounds of nested PCR amplified TCRbeta. Each CDR3 protein is one row after TCRdb ran MiXCR on the multiplex PCR reads. The sample lists around 140,000 distinct CDR3 sequences; 66% were seen once. This sample's RNA came from whole unsorted tissue. Sequenced input: lung tumor tissue. These receptor sequences come from a man aged 55 to 70 with small cell lung cancer.

The rearrangement uses TRBV11-3 and TRBJ2-2; D not certain. This CDR3 comprises 17 residues. CDR1 is SGHNT, CDR2 YENEEA, per germline. V was trimmed by 2 bases and J by 4 bases, leaving 17 bases between them. The CDR3 DNA reads as TGTGCCAGCAGCTTAAGGAGCACTTTATTAGCCACCGGGGAGCTGTTTTTT. Protein: CASSLRSTLLATGELFF.

Worth noting for this clonotype: One end of the junction fails to match germline, which may point to a read error. The chain employs TRBV12-3 or TRBV12-4 and TRBJ2-5; D tentatively reads TRBD1 or TRBD2 (6 bases each). The CDR3 totals 18 residues. As DNA, the CDR3 is TGTGCCAGCAGTTTCGATGTGTGGGAAGGGGGGCGTCAAGAGACCAAGTACTTC. Amino acid sequence: CASSFDVWEGGRQETKYF.

This clonotype was detected many times. The junction does not match germline at one end; this may be a read error. The genes are TRBV4-1 and TRBJ2-7; perhaps TRBD2 as D (5 bases). CDR1 MGHRA and CDR2 YSYEKL come from the germline V gene. The CDR3 contains 16 residues. Here the CDR3 DNA reads TGCGCCAGCAGGCAAGACCCAGGACTTATTTCCTACGAGCAGTACTTC. Its translation is CASRQDPGLISYEQYF.

This chain links TRBV20-1 with TRBJ2-3, with D tentatively TRBD1 or TRBD2 (7 bases each). CDR1 DFQATT and CDR2 SNEGSKA come from the germline V gene (reference sequence). CDR3 length equals 15 residues. The CDR3 sequence is CIVEGASGSTDTQYF. The CDR3 coding sequence is TGCATTGTTGAGGGGGCTAGCGGTAGCACAGATACGCAGTATTTT.

Points on this clonotype: A read error may produce the germline difference seen at one junction end. V and J are TRBV11-2 and TRBJ2-7; D may be TRBD1 or TRBD2 (5 bases each). CDR3 length: 13 residues. Germline lookup yields CDR1 SGHAT and CDR2 FQNNGV. CDR3 sequence: CANSLEGYCEQYF. The DNA for the CDR3 is TGTGCCAACAGCTTAGAGGGGTACTGCGAGCAGTACTTC.

The chain carries TRBV7-9 and TRBJ2-5; no clear D gene. CDR1 and CDR2 (germline): SEHNR, FQNEAQ (reference sequence). Trimming removed 10 bases from V and 4 bases from J, with 7 bases in between. CDR3 length: 10 amino acids. The CDR3 sequence: CANSGETQYF. CDR3 nucleotide sequence: TGTGCCAATAGTGGAGAGACCCAGTACTTC. The complete variable domain, with remaining parts taken from reference TRBV7-9 and TRBJ2-5, reads DTGVSQNPRHKITKRGQNVTFRCDPISEHNRLYWYRQTLGQGPEFLTYFQNEAQLEKSRLLSDRFSAERPKGSFSTLEIQRTEQGDSAMYLCANSGETQYFGPGTRLLVL.

This clonotype was counted between two and nine times. The germline gene is not matched at one end of the junction; a read error may be the cause. V usage is TRBV19 and J usage is TRBJ1-1, with TRBD1 matching 8 bases. The CDR3 loop spans 15 amino acids. CDR1 LNHDA and CDR2 SQIVND come from the germline V gene (reference sequence). The CDR3 nucleotides are TGTGCCAGTAGTGACCCACAGGGGGGTAACACTGAAGCTATCTTT. This translates into CASSDPQGGNTEAIF.

The chain links TRBV14 to TRBJ2-5, with a weak D call TRBD1 (6 bases). This CDR3 has 13 residues. Deletions cut 4 bases from V and 7 bases from J, with 13 bases between. Germline values: CDR1 SGHDN, CDR2 FVKESK. The CDR3 DNA is TGTGCCAGCAGCCCGCAGGGGTGGGGGACCCAGTACTTC. The encoded protein is CASSPQGWGTQYF.

In regard to this clonotype: Just one base apart from a much larger clone, this may be a read error. The chain joins TRBV6-1 to TRBJ2-7; 8 bases fit TRBD1. Germline V gene sequence: CDR1 MNHNS, CDR2 SASEGT. The CDR3 loop spans 14 amino acids. The CDR3 spells CASSAGTGSYEKYV. Written as DNA, the CDR3 is TGTGCCAGCAGTGCCGGGACAGGCTCCTACGAGAAGTACGTC.

The table lists this clonotype with a few counts. This may be a read error, as it is one base from a much larger clone. V is TRBV20-1 and J is TRBJ2-7; D may be TRBD1 or TRBD2 (6 bases each). V shed 3 bases and J shed 0 bases, with 18 bases lying between them. Per the germline V gene, CDR1 is DFQATT and CDR2 is SNEGSKA (reference sequence). This CDR3 is built from 16 residues. CDR3 sequence: CSASGTVRGSSYEQYF. The CDR3, as DNA: TGCAGTGCTAGTGGGACTGTCAGGGGAAGCTCCTACGAGCAGTACTTC.

The chain has TRBV6-2 or TRBV6-3 and TRBJ2-7, with 11 bases fitting TRBD2. Germline trimming cut 6 bases from V and 4 bases from J; bases unmatched to any gene: 8. The CDR3 consists of 15 residues. The germline V gene has CDR1 MNHEY and CDR2 SVGEGT. The CDR3 spells CASSYAASGGYEQYV. CDR3 coding DNA: TGTGCCAGCAGCTACGCGGCTAGCGGGGGGTACGAGCAGTACGTC.

To note about this clonotype: A much larger clone lies a single base off, so this may be a read error. Since no conserved phenylalanine or tryptophan closes the CDR3, a read error is the likely cause. The genes are TRBV20-1 and TRBJ1-1; 10 bases map to TRBD1. CDR1 DFQATT and CDR2 SNEGSKA come from the germline V gene (reference sequence). J was trimmed by 3 bases and V by 1 base; bases with no gene match: 8. The CDR3 has 16 residues. The CDR3 region is CSARGRDRGSDTEAFS. CDR3 bases: TGCAGTGCTAGAGGCCGGGACAGGGGATCGGACACTGAAGCTTTCTCT.

Comments on this clonotype: At one end, the junction sequence differs from germline, possibly due to a read error. The chain has TRBV6-1 and TRBJ2-5; either TRBD1 or TRBD2 may supply D (5 bases each). The CDR3 runs to 15 residues. From germline, CDR1 is MNHNS and CDR2 SASEGT. CDR3 region: CASNEGEWGQETQYF. The CDR3 nucleotides read TGTGCCAGCAATGAAGGGGAGTGGGGCCAAGAGACCCAGTACTTC.

In this sample, this clonotype turned up a few times. This chain uses TRBV5-5 with TRBJ2-3; 12 bases fit TRBD2. This CDR3 has 17 residues. The trim removed 3 bases at V and 3 bases at J, leaving 8 bases unmatched. Per the germline V gene, CDR1 is SGHKS and CDR2 is YYEKEE (reference sequence). The CDR3 spells CASSSWTSGILTDTQYF. Written as DNA, the CDR3 is TGTGCCAGCAGCTCCTGGACTAGCGGGATTTTGACAGATACGCAGTATTTT. Supplemented by reference TRBV5-5 and TRBJ2-3, the full variable domain reads DAGVTQSPTHLIKTRGQQVTLRCSPISGHKSVSWYQQVLGQGPQFIFQYYEKEERGRGNFPDRFSARQFPNYSSELNVNALLLGDSALYLCASSSWTSGILTDTQYFGPGTRLTVL.

In this sample, this clonotype turned up a few times. The chain has TRBV29-1 and TRBJ2-1; D assignment may be TRBD1 or TRBD2 (5 bases each). The CDR3 spans 14 residues. V lost 3 bases and J 9 bases, leaving 18 bases between the germline ends. Germline assignment: CDR1 SQVTM and CDR2 ANQGSEA. CDR3 nucleotide sequence: TGCAGCGTTGAGCCTCGGGACGCCCCCTGTGAGCAGTTCTTC. Protein: CSVEPRDAPCEQFF.

Note on this clonotype: Sequence at one end of the junction differs from germline and may be a read error. The genes are TRBV4-2 and TRBJ1-2; D remains ambiguous. Germline-derived CDR1 and CDR2 are LGHNA and YNFKEQ. The length of the CDR3 is 14 residues. As DNA, the CDR3 is TGTGCCAGCAGCCGGGCGGACTCCAACTATGGCTACACTTTC. Translation: CASSRADSNYGYTF.

A word on this clonotype: A read error is possible here, since a much larger clone lies one base away. The V call is TRBV6-5, the J call TRBJ2-1, with D perhaps TRBD2 (6 bases). The germline CDR1 and CDR2 sequences are MNHEY and SVGAGI. The CDR3 is 14 amino acids. The CDR3: CGSRAGWVRDVQFF. Written as DNA, the CDR3 is TGTGGCAGCAGAGCTGGTTGGGTGCGGGACGTCCAGTTCTTC.

In regard to this clonotype: A much larger clone differs from this one at a single base, so this may be a read error. The V call is TRBV20-1, the J call TRBJ1-6; D is possibly TRBD1 (5 bases). The CDR3 has 14 amino acids. Germline V CDR1 and CDR2: DFQATT, SNEGSKA (reference sequence). Here the CDR3 reads CSARQGQPNSPLRF. For the CDR3, the DNA is TGCAGTGCTAGACAGGGTCAGCCTAATTCACCCCTCCGCTTT.

This clonotype has ten or more counts. This sequence joins TRBV20-1 and TRBJ2-4; D unclear. The CDR3 is made up of 12 amino acids. Germline V gene data show CDR1 as DFQATT and CDR2 as SNEGSKA (reference sequence). Deletions cut 6 bases from V and 2 bases from J, with 8 bases between. For the CDR3, the DNA is TGCAGTGCCCCCGGATCCAAAAACATTCAGTACTTC. It translates to CSAPGSKNIQYF.